The sequence of this TCR beta chain was determined in a study of PD-L1 blockade in urothelial cancer. Study-wide background: In 2014 therapy began: atezolizumab 1,200 mg intravenously every 3 weeks. Each participant's history included 0 to 3 prior chemotherapy regimens.

Time point of the sample: pretreatment peripheral blood. Enrolled patients showed locally advanced or metastatic urothelial carcinoma. Data came from immunoSEQ multiplex PCR; TCRdb stores just in-frame clones and leaves some out. The top ten hold around a tenth of the sample, which has 60,000 to 75,000 clones, roughly 89% seen once. Findings and caveats of the study: Durable-benefit cases showed more tumor-associated blood clone expansion at 3 weeks.

This clone was recorded once. Its antigen remains unidentified. CDR1 is MNHNS, CDR2 SASEGT, per germline. J lost 3 bases, V lost 8 bases, and 12 bases had no gene match. The CDR3 sequence is 15 residues long. The TCR originated in a woman between 65 and 79 years old with urothelial cancer. The gene calls are TRBV6-1 and TRBJ2-7; 8 nucleotides line up with TRBD1. This specimen was PBMCs, taken around atezolizumab (anti-PD-L1) treatment. This CDR3 is CASLYWTGSYYEQYF. Here the CDR3 DNA reads TGTGCCAGCTTATATTGGACAGGGAGTTACTACGAGCAGTACTTC.